The sequence of this TCR beta chain was determined in a study of OX40 agonist ivuxolimab in advanced cancers. Turning to the study itself: Dose-escalation patients' cancers were hepatocellular carcinoma, melanoma, renal cell or head and neck cancer. With a range of 23 to 79, age averaged approximately 60 years, and 75% to 90% were male.

On this clone: Its antigen is unidentified.

Study observations and caveats: At 0.1 to 3.0 mg/kg and by week 6, clonal expansion occurred in CD4+ and CD8+ blood T cells. The study found among the lowest clonal expansion in partial responders at 0.1-3.0 mg/kg.

Per germline, CDR1 LGHNA and CDR2 YSLEER. The V end was cut by 0 bases, the J end by 6 bases, with 15 bases between. The CDR3 consists of 16 residues. Some clones are missing from TCRdb's copy, which holds only in-frame ones; the method was immunoSEQ multiplex PCR. The sample lists over 30,000 clones; about 81% were seen once. This specimen consisted of CD4+ or CD8+ T cells sorted from blood, obtained in a trial of the OX40 agonist ivuxolimab. The V and J genes are TRBV4-3 and TRBJ1-5; D is possibly TRBD1 (6 bases). The TCR sequence derives from an adult with an advanced solid tumor such as melanoma, head and neck, liver or kidney cancer. The CDR3 spells CASSQDLSGDGQPQHF. Here the CDR3 DNA reads TGCGCCAGCAGCCAAGATCTTTCAGGGGACGGTCAGCCCCAGCATTTT.